The rows below give T cell receptor beta chains drawn from one sample of a study of T cells of healthy individuals. TCRdb reanalysed the 5' RACE reads using MiXCR and keeps one entry per CDR3 protein. The table records 75,000 to 95,000 distinct CDR3 sequences, about 5.5% of them present only once. The receptors derive from a female donor in good health. Both conserved end residues are part of each CDR3. A D gene is named only where the DNA matches it firmly. Size is omitted from some rows. Given values are once, few, many or a class for expanded clones.

size,D,V,J,DNA,CDR3
-,TRBD1,TRBV6-5,TRBJ1-5,TGTGCCAGCAGTCACGACAGGGGCTGGCAGCCCCAGCATTTT,CASSHDRGWQPQHF
few,-,TRBV7-2,TRBJ1-2,TGTGCCAGCAGCTCTCCTATAGTGGGAATTAACTATGGCTACACCTTC,CASSSPIVGINYGYTF
many,-,TRBV14,TRBJ1-1,TGTGCCAGCAGCTTCCGCTACAGGGTTGAAGCTTTCTTT,CASSFRYRVEAFF
-,TRBD1,TRBV12-3/TRBV12-4,TRBJ1-2,TGTGCCAGCAGCTACGGACAGGGGGTTGGCTACACCTTC,CASSYGQGVGYTF
few,TRBD1,TRBV7-9,TRBJ1-5,TGTGCCAGCAGCCGATCGACAGGGTGGGGTAGCAATCAGCCCCAGCATTTT,CASSRSTGWGSNQPQHF
many,-,TRBV2,TRBJ2-7,TGTGCCAGCAGTCCGGAGGTTATAGGGTCCTACGAGCAGTACTTC,CASSPEVIGSYEQYF
few,-,TRBV5-6,TRBJ1-1,TGTGCCAGCAGCTTGGACGGGGACACTTGGAACACTGAAGCTTTCTTT,CASSLDGDTWNTEAFF
few,-,TRBV5-1,TRBJ1-1,TGCGCCAGCAGCTTGGCGTCCGGGACTGAAGCTTTCTTT,CASSLASGTEAFF
many,-,TRBV18,TRBJ2-1,TGTGCCAGCTCACTGCACAGGGATAGATACAATGAGCAGTTCTTC,CASSLHRDRYNEQFF
-,-,TRBV9,TRBJ1-5,TGTGCCAGAAGACAAGGAAAGGATAGCAATCAGCCCCAGCATTTT,CARRQGKDSNQPQHF
many,-,TRBV6-2/TRBV6-3,TRBJ2-6,TGTGCCAGCAGTTTGGCGGACTCTGGGGCCAACGTCCTGACTTTC,CASSLADSGANVLTF
-,-,TRBV27,TRBJ2-1,TGTGCCAGCAGTCCCCGGCCCGGACCCAACAATGAGCAGTTCTTC,CASSPRPGPNNEQFF
-,-,TRBV14,TRBJ2-7,TGTGCCAGCAGCCCCCACCTAGCAGCTTTATACGAGCAGTACTTC,CASSPHLAALYEQYF
-,TRBD2,TRBV5-1,TRBJ2-1,TGCGCCAGCAGCCCGTCCACTAGCGAGAAAGGGAATAAGCAGTTCTTC,CASSPSTSEKGNKQFF
few,TRBD1,TRBV29-1,TRBJ2-1,TGCAGCGTTGAAGATTGGGGACAGGCCAGCTCCTACAATGAGCAGTTCTTC,CSVEDWGQASSYNEQFF
many,-,TRBV29-1,TRBJ1-1,TGCAGCGTTGAAAGGATGAACACTGAAGCTTTCTTT,CSVERMNTEAFF
many,-,TRBV4-3,TRBJ1-1,TGCGCCAGCAGCCAATGGGTTCAGGGGCCTGAAGCTTTCTTT,CASSQWVQGPEAFF
many,TRBD1,TRBV9,TRBJ1-5,TGTGCCAGCAGCCCGGGACAGGGGCCGGATCAGCCCCAGCATTTT,CASSPGQGPDQPQHF
many,-,TRBV12-3/TRBV12-4,TRBJ2-7,TGTGCCAGCAGCCTCAGCCCGGGGCACTCCTACGAGCAGTACTTC,CASSLSPGHSYEQYF
many,-,TRBV7-8,TRBJ1-6,TGTGCCAGCAGCTTAGCGAGGCATTCACCCCTCCACTTT,CASSLARHSPLHF
-,-,TRBV7-9,TRBJ1-3,TGTGCCAGCAGCTTAGCCGTGACTGGAAACACCATATATTTT,CASSLAVTGNTIYF
many,-,TRBV7-9,TRBJ2-5,TGTGCCAGCAGCCTAGCATTAGAGACCCAGTACTTC,CASSLALETQYF
few,TRBD1,TRBV7-2,TRBJ2-1,TGTGCCAGCAGCCTCACCCCGCCTGGACAGGCTAGCAATGAGCAGTTCTTC,CASSLTPPGQASNEQFF
many,-,TRBV2,TRBJ2-7,TGTGCCAGCAGGCTTTACAACGAGCAGTACTTC,CASRLYNEQYF
many,-,TRBV6-5,TRBJ2-3,TGTGCCAGCAGGCCTAGGGGAGTGGGGAAGGACACAGATACGCAGTATTTT,CASRPRGVGKDTDTQYF
few,-,TRBV27,TRBJ2-5,TGTGCCAGCAGGGGGCTCGGGTCCCAAGAGACCCAGTACTTC,CASRGLGSQETQYF
-,TRBD2,TRBV7-9,TRBJ2-5,TGTGCCAGCAGCTCCGGACTAGCGGGAGAGACCCAGTACTTC,CASSSGLAGETQYF
many,-,TRBV4-2,TRBJ2-7,TGTGCCAGCAGCCAAGATTTGTTGGGCCAGTTCAGTCTCTACGAGCAGTACTTC,CASSQDLLGQFSLYEQYF
many,TRBD1,TRBV12-3/TRBV12-4,TRBJ2-5,TGTGCCAGCAGTAGAGGACAGGGGCAAGAGACCCAGTACTTC,CASSRGQGQETQYF
many,-,TRBV7-8,TRBJ2-1,TGTGCCAGCAGCTCAAGGCCATTTCGCGTAAGGAGCTCCTACAATGAGCAGTTCTTC,CASSSRPFRVRSSYNEQFF
few,TRBD1,TRBV20-1,TRBJ1-1,TGCAGTGCGAGGACAGGACTTACGGCTGAAGCTTTCTTT,CSARTGLTAEAFF
few,-,TRBV15,TRBJ2-7,TGTGCCACCAGCAGAGACGCTCACAACGAGCAGTACTTC,CATSRDAHNEQYF
many,-,TRBV9,TRBJ1-6,TGTGCCAGCAGCGTAGGGGGCAGTCATAATTCACCCCTCCACTTT,CASSVGGSHNSPLHF
many,TRBD1,TRBV4-1,TRBJ1-2,TGCGCCAGCAGCGCCAGCGAGGGACAGGCCTATGGCTACACCTTC,CASSASEGQAYGYTF
many,-,TRBV12-3/TRBV12-4,TRBJ2-1,TGTGCCAGCAGACCCCGGAGGGACTCCCGCCGTCACAATGAGCAGTTCTTC,CASRPRRDSRRHNEQFF